This entry is about one T cell receptor (beta chain). The CDR3 runs 13 residues. Trimming removed 3 bases from V and 9 bases from J, with 12 bases in between. This record comes from a study of blood T cell repertoires in COVID-19. Produced via immunoSEQ multiplex PCR; TCRdb's table is partial and in-frame only. The top ten clones hold 3.5% to 4.5% of a sample with about 60,000 clones, approximately 85% of them seen once. The sample consisted of peripheral blood. The genes are TRBV12-3 or TRBV12-4 and TRBJ1-5; D is undetermined. This clonotype was obtained from a man between 50 and 59 years old with active COVID-19. CDR3 sequence reads: CASSFEATRPQHF. The CDR3 nucleotides read TGTGCCAGCAGTTTTGAGGCCACCAGGCCCCAGCATTTT.